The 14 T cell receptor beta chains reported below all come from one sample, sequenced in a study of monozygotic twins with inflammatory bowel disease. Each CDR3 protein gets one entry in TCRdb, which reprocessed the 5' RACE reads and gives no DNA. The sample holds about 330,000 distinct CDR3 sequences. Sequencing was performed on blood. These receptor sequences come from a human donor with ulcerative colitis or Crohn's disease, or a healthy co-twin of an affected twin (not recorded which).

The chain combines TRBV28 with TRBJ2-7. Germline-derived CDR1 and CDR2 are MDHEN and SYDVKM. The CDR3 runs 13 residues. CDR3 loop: CASREGSSYEQYF.

The CDR3 region is CASSSPVSGGEVDTQYF. The chain joins TRBV7-2 to TRBJ2-3; TCRdb calls TRBD2, which cannot be checked without DNA. Germline V gene lookup returns CDR1 SGHTA and CDR2 FQGNSA. CDR3 length equals 17 residues.

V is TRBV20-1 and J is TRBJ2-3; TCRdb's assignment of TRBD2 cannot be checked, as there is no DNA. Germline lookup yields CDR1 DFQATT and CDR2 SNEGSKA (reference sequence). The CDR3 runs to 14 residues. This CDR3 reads CSAHASGSVNTQYF.

This chain's CDR3 is CASSYGMGESYNEQFF. The chain is built from TRBV5-1 and TRBJ2-1; TCRdb proposes TRBD2, but this gene call is untestable without DNA. Germline CDR1 SGHRS, CDR2 YFSETQ. The CDR3 covers 16 residues.

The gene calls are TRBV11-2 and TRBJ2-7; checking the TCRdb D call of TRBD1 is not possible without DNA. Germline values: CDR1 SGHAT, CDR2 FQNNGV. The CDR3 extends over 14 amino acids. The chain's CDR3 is CASSPGAITYEQYF.

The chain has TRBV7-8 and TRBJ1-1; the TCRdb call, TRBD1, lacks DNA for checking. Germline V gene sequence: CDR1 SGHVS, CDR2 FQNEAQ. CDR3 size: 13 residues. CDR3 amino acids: CASRSQGNTEAFF.

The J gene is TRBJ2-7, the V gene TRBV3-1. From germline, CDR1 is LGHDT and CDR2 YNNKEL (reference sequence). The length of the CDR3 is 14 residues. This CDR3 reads CASSQDRLVYEQYF.

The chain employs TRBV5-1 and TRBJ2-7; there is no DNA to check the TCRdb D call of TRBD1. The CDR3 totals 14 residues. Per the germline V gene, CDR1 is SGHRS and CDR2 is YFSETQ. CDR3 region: CASSYPGQGYEQYF.

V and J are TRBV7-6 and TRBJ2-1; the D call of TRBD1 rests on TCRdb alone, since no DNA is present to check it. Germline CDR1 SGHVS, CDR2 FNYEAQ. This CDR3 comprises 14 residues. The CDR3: CASSRGPPGYEQFF. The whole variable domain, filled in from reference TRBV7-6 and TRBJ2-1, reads GAGVSQSPRYKVTKRGQDVALRCDPISGHVSLYWYRQALGQGPEFLTYFNYEAQQDKSGLPNDRFSAERPEGSISTLTIQRTEQRDSAMYRCASSRGPPGYEQFFGPGTRLTVL.

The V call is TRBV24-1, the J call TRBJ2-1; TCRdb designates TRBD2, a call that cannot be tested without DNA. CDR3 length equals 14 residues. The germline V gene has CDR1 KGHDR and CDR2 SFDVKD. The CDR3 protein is CATRGAGFYNEQFF.

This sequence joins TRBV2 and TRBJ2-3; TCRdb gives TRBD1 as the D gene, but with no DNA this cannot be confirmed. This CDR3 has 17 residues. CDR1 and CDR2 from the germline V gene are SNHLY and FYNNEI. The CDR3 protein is CASRPMDRALWTDTQYF.

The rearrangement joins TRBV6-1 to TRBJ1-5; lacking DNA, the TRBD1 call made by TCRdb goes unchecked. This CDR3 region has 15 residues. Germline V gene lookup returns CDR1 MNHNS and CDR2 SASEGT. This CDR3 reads CASSAFGTGPEPQHF.

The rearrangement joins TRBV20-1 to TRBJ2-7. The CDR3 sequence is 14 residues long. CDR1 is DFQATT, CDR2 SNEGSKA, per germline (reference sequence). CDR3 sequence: CSAPLWKLAAEQYF.

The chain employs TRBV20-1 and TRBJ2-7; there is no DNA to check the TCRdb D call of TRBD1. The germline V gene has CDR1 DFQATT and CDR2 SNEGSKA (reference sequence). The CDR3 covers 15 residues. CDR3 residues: CSARDGGTGTHEQYF.